These T cell receptor beta chains were read from a single sample in a study of blood T cell repertoires in COVID-19. Here immunoSEQ multiplex PCR was the method, and the copy in TCRdb shows in-frame clones only, minus some. Seen here are about 280,000 clones, roughly four fifths observed once, and the top ten hold 8.5% to 9.5%. The sample was peripheral blood. The receptors stem from a woman between 50 and 59 years old who had recovered from COVID-19. CDR3s include the opening cysteine and the closing phenylalanine or tryptophan.

v_gene: TRBV7-3; j_gene: TRBJ2-5; CDR3aa: CASSLDYQETQYF
v_gene: TRBV3-1/TRBV3-2; j_gene: TRBJ1-3; CDR3aa: CASSQEAYSGNTIYF
v_gene: TRBV30; j_gene: TRBJ1-3; CDR3aa: CAWSVRGGNTIYF
v_gene: TRBV19; j_gene: TRBJ2-2; CDR3aa: CASSPWTGGFIGELFF
v_gene: TRBV7-9; j_gene: TRBJ2-7; CDR3aa: CASSPSGVLSYEQYF
v_gene: TRBV7-2; j_gene: TRBJ1-1; CDR3aa: CASNFRGLTEAFF
v_gene: TRBV9; j_gene: TRBJ2-3; CDR3aa: CASSGTVGDWFSTDTQYF
v_gene: TRBV28; j_gene: TRBJ1-2; CDR3aa: CARSSWTGEDGYTF
v_gene: TRBV28; j_gene: TRBJ2-3; CDR3aa: CASSLSGEADTQYF
v_gene: TRBV28; j_gene: TRBJ1-1; CDR3aa: CASSDRNTEAFF
v_gene: TRBV6-2/TRBV6-3; j_gene: TRBJ2-5; CDR3aa: CASSPYSGVGQETQYF
v_gene: TRBV9; j_gene: TRBJ2-6; CDR3aa: CASSVSGGPSGANVLTF
v_gene: TRBV18; j_gene: TRBJ1-2; CDR3aa: CASSPSGSGSYGYTF
v_gene: TRBV3-1/TRBV3-2; j_gene: TRBJ2-5; CDR3aa: CASSPGILEETQYF
v_gene: TRBV28; j_gene: TRBJ1-1; CDR3aa: CASSLSSAGNTEAFF
v_gene: TRBV29-1; j_gene: TRBJ1-1; CDR3aa: CSVPFITGPTNTEAFF
v_gene: TRBV19; j_gene: TRBJ2-7; CDR3aa: CASRAGGRDEQYF
v_gene: TRBV29-1; j_gene: TRBJ1-5; CDR3aa: CSVGLGVNQPQHF
v_gene: TRBV7-2; j_gene: TRBJ2-3; CDR3aa: CASSSGLAADTQYF
v_gene: TRBV29-1; j_gene: TRBJ2-3; CDR3aa: CSVPTSGSPTDTQYF
v_gene: TRBV30; j_gene: TRBJ2-2; CDR3aa: CAWSVLNTGELFF
v_gene: TRBV7-6; j_gene: TRBJ2-1; CDR3aa: CASSLGPGGGYNEQFF
v_gene: TRBV7-8; j_gene: TRBJ1-3; CDR3aa: CASSLGQVSGNTIYF
v_gene: TRBV3-1/TRBV3-2; j_gene: TRBJ2-7; CDR3aa: CASSQVSTGRVF
v_gene: TRBV7-3; j_gene: TRBJ2-1; CDR3aa: CASSLTGTGVYNEQFF
v_gene: TRBV28; j_gene: TRBJ1-2; CDR3aa: CASSRGGDYGYTF